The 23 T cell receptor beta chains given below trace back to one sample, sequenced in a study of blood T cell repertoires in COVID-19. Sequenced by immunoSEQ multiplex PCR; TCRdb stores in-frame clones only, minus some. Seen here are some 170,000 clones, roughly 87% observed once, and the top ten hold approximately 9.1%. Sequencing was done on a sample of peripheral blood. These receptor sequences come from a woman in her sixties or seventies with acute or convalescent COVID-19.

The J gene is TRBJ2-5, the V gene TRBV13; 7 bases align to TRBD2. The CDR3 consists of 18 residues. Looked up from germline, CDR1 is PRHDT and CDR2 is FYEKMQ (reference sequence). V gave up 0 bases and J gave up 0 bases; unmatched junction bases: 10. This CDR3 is CASSLGYSSSGYQETQYF. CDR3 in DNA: TGTGCCAGCAGCTTAGGTTATTCGTCTAGCGGTTACCAAGAGACCCAGTACTTC. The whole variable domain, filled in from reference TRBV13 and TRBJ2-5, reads AAGVIQSPRHLIKEKRETATLKCYPIPRHDTVYWYQQGPGQDPQFLISFYEKMQSDKGSIPDRFSAQQFSDYHSELNMSSLELGDSALYFCASSLGYSSSGYQETQYFGPGTRLLVL.

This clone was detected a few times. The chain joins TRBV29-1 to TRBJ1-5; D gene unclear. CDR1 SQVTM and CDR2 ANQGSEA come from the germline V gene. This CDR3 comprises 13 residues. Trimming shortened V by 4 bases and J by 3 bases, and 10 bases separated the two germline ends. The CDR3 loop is CSVAPGNNQPQHF. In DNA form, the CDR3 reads TGCAGCGTTGCTCCAGGAAACAATCAGCCCCAGCATTTT.

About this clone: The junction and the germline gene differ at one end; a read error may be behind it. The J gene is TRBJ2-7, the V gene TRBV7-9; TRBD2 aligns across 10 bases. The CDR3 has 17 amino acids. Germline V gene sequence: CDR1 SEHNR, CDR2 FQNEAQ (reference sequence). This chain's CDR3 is CASSLAKREGYSYEQHF. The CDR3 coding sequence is TGTGCCAGCAGCTTAGCGAAGCGGGAGGGATACTCCTACGAGCAGCACTTC.

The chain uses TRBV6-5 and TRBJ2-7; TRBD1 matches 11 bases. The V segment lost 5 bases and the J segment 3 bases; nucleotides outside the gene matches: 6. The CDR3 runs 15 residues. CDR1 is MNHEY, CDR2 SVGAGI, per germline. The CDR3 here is CASSPPGQGVYEQYF. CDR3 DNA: TGTGCCAGCAGTCCTCCGGGACAGGGGGTCTACGAGCAGTACTTC.

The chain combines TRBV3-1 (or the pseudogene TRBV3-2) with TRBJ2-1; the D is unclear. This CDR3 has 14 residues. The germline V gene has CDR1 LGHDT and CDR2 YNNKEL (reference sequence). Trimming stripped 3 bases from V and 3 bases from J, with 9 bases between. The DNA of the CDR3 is TGTGCCAGCAGCCACAGTCAGTTCTACAATGAGCAGTTCTTC. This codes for CASSHSQFYNEQFF.

In nucleotides, the CDR3 is TGTGCCAGCAGTTACGGGCTAGCGGGAGTGCTAGATACGCAGTATTTT. Its protein is CASSYGLAGVLDTQYF. This chain connects TRBV6-5 to TRBJ2-3, with 10 nucleotides matching TRBD2. Trimming cost V 2 bases and J 5 bases; bases outside gene matches: 7. CDR3 length: 16 residues. The germline gives CDR1 MNHEY, CDR2 SVGAGI.

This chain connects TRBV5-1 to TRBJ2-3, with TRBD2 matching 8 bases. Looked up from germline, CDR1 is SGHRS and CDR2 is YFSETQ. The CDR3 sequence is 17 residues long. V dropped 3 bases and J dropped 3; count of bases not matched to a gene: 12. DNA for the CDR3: TGCGCCAGCAGCTCCTCTGGAGCGGGGGCGGGGACAGATACGCAGTATTTT. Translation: CASSSSGAGAGTDTQYF.

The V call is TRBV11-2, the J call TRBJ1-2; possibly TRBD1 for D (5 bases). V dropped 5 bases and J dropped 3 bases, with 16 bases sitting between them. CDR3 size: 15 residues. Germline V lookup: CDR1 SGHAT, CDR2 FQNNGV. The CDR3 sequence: CASSPRRGSDYGYTF. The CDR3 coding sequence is TGTGCCAGCAGCCCCAGGAGGGGTTCAGACTATGGCTACACCTTC.

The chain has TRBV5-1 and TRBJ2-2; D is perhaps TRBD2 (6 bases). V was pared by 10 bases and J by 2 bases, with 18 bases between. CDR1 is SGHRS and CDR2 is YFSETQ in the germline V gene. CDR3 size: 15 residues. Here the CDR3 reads CASQTGGANTGELFF. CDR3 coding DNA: TGCGCCTCCCAAACCGGAGGGGCAAACACCGGGGAGCTGTTTTTT.

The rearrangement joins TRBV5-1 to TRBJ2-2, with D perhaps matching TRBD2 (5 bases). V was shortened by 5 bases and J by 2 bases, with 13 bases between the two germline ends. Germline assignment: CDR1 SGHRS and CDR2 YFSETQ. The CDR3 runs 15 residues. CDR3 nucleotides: TGCGCCAGCAGTTCGGGGTTGGAAAACACCGGGGAGCTGTTTTTT. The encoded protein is CASSSGLENTGELFF.

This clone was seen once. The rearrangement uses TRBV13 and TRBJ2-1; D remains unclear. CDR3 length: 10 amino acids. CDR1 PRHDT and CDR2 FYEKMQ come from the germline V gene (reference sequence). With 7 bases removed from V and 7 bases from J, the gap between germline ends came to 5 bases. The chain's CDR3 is CASTPNEQFF. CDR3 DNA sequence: TGTGCCAGCACCCCTAATGAGCAGTTCTTC.

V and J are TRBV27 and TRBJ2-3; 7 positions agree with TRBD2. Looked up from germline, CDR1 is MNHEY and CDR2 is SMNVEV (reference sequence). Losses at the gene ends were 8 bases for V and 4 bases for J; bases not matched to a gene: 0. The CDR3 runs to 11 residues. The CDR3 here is CASGRADTQYF. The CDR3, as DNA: TGTGCCAGCGGGAGGGCAGATACGCAGTATTTT.

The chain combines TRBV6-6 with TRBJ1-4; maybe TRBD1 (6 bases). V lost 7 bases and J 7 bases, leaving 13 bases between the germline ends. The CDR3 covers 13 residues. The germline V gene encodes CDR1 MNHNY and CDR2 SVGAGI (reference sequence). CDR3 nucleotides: TGTGCCAGCAAGGGGGACGGGCGTGAAAAACTGTTTTTT. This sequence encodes CASKGDGREKLFF.

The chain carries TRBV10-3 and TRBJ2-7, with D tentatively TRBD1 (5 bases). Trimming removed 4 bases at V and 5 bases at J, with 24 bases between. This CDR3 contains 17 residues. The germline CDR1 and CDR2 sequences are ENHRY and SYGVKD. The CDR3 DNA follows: TGTGCCATCAGTGTGCGGTCAGGGCTACTCGTACGAGACGAGCAGTACTTC. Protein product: CAISVRSGLLVRDEQYF.

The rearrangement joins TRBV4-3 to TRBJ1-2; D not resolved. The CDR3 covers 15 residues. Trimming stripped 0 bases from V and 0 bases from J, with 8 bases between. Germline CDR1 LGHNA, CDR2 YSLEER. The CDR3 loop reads CASSQELGANYGYTF. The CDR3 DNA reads TGCGCCAGCAGCCAAGAATTAGGAGCTAACTATGGCTACACCTTC.

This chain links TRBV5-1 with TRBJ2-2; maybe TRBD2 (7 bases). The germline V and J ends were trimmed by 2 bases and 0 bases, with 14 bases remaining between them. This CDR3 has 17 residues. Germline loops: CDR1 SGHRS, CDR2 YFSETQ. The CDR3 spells CASSFRLGGANTGELFF. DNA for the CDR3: TGCGCCAGCAGCTTTCGCCTAGGGGGGGCGAACACCGGGGAGCTGTTTTTT.

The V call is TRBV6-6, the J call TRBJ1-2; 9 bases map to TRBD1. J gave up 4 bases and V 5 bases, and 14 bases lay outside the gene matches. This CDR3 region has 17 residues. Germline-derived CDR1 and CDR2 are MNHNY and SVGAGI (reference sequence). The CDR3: CASSPPRPGQGPYGYTF. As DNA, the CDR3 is TGTGCCAGCAGTCCTCCCAGACCGGGACAGGGACCCTATGGCTACACCTTC.

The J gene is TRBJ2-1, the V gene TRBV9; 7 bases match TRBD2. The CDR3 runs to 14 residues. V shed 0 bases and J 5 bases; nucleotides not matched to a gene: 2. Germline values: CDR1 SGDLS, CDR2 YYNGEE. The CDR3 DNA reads TGTGCCAGCAGCGTAGCCAGCGGGAACAATGAGCAGTTCTTC. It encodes CASSVASGNNEQFF. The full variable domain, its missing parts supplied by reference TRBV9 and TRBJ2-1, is DSGVTQTPKHLITATGQRVTLRCSPRSGDLSVYWYQQSLDQGLQFLIQYYNGEERAKGNILERFSAQQFPDLHSELNLSSLELGDSALYFCASSVASGNNEQFFGPGTRLTVL.

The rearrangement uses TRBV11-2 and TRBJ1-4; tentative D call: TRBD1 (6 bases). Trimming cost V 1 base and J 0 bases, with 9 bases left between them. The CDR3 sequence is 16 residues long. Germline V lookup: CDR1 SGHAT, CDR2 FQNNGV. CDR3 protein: CASSLGDTTTNEKLFF. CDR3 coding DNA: TGTGCCAGCAGCTTAGGGGACACAACAACTAATGAAAAACTGTTTTTT.

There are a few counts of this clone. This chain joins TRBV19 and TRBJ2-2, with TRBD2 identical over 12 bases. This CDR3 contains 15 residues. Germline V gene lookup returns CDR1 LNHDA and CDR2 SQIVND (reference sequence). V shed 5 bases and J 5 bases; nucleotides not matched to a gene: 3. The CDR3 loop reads CASSFGLAGTGELFF. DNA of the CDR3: TGTGCCAGTAGTTTCGGACTAGCGGGAACCGGGGAGCTGTTTTTT.

Here the CDR3 DNA reads TGTGCCAGCAGCCAAGCCCCCTTGCGGGAGGGCACGAACTACGAGCAGTACTTC. Translation: CASSQAPLREGTNYEQYF. This sequence joins TRBV3-1 (or the pseudogene TRBV3-2) and TRBJ2-7; TRBD2 agrees at 9 bases. CDR3 length: 18 residues. V was clipped by 1 base and J by 3 bases; unmatched bases: 13. Germline CDR1 is LGHDT and CDR2 is YNNKEL (reference sequence).

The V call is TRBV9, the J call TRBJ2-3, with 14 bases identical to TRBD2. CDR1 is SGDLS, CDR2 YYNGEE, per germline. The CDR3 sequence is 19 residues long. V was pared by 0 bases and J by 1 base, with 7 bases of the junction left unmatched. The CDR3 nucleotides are TGTGCCAGCAGCGTAGGACTAGCGGGAGGGCCTTCAGGCACAGATACGCAGTATTTT. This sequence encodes CASSVGLAGGPSGTDTQYF.

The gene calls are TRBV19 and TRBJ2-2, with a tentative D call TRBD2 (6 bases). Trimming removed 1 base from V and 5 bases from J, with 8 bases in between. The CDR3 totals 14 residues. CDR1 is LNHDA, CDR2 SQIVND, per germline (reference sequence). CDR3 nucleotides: TGTGCCAGTAGTATAGGGGGAGGTACCGGGGAGCTGTTTTTT. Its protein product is CASSIGGGTGELFF.